This TCR beta chain is drawn from a study of T-cell reconstitution after alpha-beta-depleted transplantation in children. For TCRbeta, the library was prepared with unique molecular identifiers. TCRdb reanalysed the PCR reads using MiXCR and keeps one entry per CDR3 protein. This sample has roughly 500,000 distinct CDR3 sequences, with 9.5% to 15% found just once. The V gene's germline CDR1 is MNHEY and CDR2 SVGAGI. Trimming left V 0 bases short and J 0 bases short, with 15 bases between. The CDR3 extends over 18 amino acids. Material: PBMCs from the stem cell graft donor, obtained from the stem cell graft. This sequence was found in a human donor who donated a stem cell graft to a child with combined immunodeficiency. This sequence joins TRBV6-5 and TRBJ2-1, with unresolved D. The CDR3 loop is CASSYSFDTISSYNEQFF. CDR3 DNA: TGTGCCAGCAGTTACTCGTTTGACACTATAAGCTCCTACAATGAGCAGTTCTTC.